This T cell receptor beta chain comes out of a study of shared clonotypes between healthy human individuals. Concerning this clone itself: Its antigen is not identified.

Germline CDR1 and CDR2: ENHRY and SYGVKD. V gave up 0 bases and J gave up 8 bases, with 13 bases separating them. There are 15 residues in the CDR3. Findings and caveats of the study: Sharing across four donors was seen in 4.5% to 5.5% of naive CD4 clonotypes.

TCRdb's copy holds only in-frame clones and misses some; the assay was immunoSEQ multiplex PCR. The sample holds some 1,400,000 clones, around 97% seen once. Material for sequencing was naive CD4+ T cells sorted from blood. Documented subset: CD45RA+ positively selected. This chain joins TRBV10-3 and TRBJ1-4, with TRBD1 as a possible D gene (5 bases). The sequence was collected from a man aged 25-45 years in good health. The CDR3 DNA follows: TGTGCCATCAGTGAGTCAGCAGGGCGGATGGAAAAACTGTTTTTT. It translates to CAISESAGRMEKLFF.